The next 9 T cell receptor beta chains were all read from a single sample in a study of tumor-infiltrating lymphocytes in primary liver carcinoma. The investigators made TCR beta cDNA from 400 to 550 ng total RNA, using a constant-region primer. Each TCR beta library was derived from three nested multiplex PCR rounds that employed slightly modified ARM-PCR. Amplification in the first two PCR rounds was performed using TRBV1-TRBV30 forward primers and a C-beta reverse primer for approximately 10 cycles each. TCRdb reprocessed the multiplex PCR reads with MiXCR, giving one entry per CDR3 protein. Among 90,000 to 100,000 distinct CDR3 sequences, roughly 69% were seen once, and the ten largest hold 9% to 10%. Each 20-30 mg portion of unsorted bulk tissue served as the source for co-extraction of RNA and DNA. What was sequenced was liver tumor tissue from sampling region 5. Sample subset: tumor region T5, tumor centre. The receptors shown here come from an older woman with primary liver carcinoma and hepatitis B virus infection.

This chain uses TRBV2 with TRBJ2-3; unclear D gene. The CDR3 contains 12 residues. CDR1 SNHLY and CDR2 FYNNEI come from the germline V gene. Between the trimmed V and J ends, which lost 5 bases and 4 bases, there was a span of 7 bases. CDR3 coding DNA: TGTGCCAGCAGTACGTGTGCAGATACGCAGTATTTT. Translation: CASSTCADTQYF.

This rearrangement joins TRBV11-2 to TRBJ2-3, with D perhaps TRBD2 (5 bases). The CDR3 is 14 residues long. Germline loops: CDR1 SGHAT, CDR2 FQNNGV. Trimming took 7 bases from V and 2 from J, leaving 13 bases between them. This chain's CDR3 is CASITGLPTDTQYF. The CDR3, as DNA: TGTGCCAGCATCACCGGACTGCCCACAGATACGCAGTATTTT.

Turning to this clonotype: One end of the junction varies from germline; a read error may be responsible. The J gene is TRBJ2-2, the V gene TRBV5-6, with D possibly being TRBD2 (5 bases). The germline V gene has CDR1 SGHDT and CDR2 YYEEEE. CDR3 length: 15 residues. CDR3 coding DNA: TGTGCCAGCAGCATGTTTAACAGCGCCACCGGGGAGCTCTTTTTT. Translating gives CASSMFNSATGELFF.

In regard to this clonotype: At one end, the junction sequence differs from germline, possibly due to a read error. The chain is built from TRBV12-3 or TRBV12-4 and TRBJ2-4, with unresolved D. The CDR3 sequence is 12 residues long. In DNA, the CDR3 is TGTGTCAGCAGTCTCTTGGAAAACATTCAGTACTTC. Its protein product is CVSSLLENIQYF.

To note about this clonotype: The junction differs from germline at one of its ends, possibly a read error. The CDR3 coding sequence is TGCGCCATCAGCCGAGTAGCGGGAGGGTCCTATGAGCAGTACTTC. Its protein product is CAISRVAGGSYEQYF. The chain is built from TRBV4-1 and TRBJ2-7; 11 nucleotides agree with TRBD2. The germline V gene has CDR1 MGHRA and CDR2 YSYEKL. This CDR3 has 15 amino acids.

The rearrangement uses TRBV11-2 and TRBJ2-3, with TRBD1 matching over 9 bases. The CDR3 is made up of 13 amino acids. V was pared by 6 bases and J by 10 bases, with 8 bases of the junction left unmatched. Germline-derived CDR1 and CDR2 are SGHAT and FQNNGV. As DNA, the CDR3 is TGTGCCAGCAGGGGACAGGGCCCAGACGCGCAGTATTTT. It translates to CASRGQGPDAQYF.

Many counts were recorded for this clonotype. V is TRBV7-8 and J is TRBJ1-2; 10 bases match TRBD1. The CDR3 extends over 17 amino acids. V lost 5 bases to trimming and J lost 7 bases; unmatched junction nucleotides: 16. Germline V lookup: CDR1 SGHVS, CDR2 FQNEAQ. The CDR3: CASSNRDRGLGIGGYTF. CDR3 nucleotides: TGTGCCAGCAGCAACCGGGACAGGGGACTAGGTATAGGTGGCTACACCTTC.

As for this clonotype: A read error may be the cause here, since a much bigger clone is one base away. The CDR3 here is CANSSTTSQGNTIYF. The CDR3 DNA is TGTGCCAACAGCTCCACCACAAGTCAGGGAAACACCATATATTTT. The V call is TRBV7-8, the J call TRBJ1-3, with D unresolved. The CDR3 contains 15 residues. Germline V gene data show CDR1 as SGHVS and CDR2 as FQNEAQ.

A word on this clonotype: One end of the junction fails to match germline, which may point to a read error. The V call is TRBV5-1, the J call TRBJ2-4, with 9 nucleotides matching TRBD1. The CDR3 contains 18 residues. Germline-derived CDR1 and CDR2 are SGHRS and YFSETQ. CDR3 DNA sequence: TGTGCCAGCAGCTCGGCCCCTACACAGGGGGCTGGCAAAAACATTCAGTACTTC. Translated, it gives CASSSAPTQGAGKNIQYF. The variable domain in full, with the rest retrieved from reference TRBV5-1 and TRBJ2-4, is KAGVTQTPRYLIKTRGQQVTLSCSPISGHRSVSWYQQTPGQGLQFLFEYFSETQRNKGNFPGRFSGRQFSNSRSEMNVSTLELGDSALYLCASSSAPTQGAGKNIQYFGAGTRLSVL.